Listed here are 13 T cell receptor beta chains from one sample, sequenced in a study of long-term antiretroviral therapy in people with HIV. The run of the v3.0 immunoSEQ assay was at survey level. Some clones are missing from TCRdb's copy, which holds only in-frame ones; the method was immunoSEQ multiplex PCR. Of fewer than 30,000 clones listed, over 80% were seen once; the top ten hold more than 8%. Here the sequenced sample was unsorted PBMCs, taken about 2.7 years after starting antiretroviral therapy. These receptors originate from a man between 25 and 39 years old with HIV.

The chain couples TRBV5-4 to TRBJ1-1; D is ambiguous. V was clipped by 3 bases and J by 1 base, with 10 bases between them. CDR3 length: 14 amino acids. The germline gives CDR1 SGHNT, CDR2 YYREEE (reference sequence). CDR3 sequence: CASSWPGANTEAFF. CDR3 bases: TGTGCCAGCAGCTGGCCAGGCGCGAACACTGAAGCTTTCTTT.

This clone was picked up a small number of times. The V and J genes are TRBV19 and TRBJ1-5; D uncertain. The CDR3 spans 15 residues. Between the trimmed V and J ends, which lost 3 bases and 3 bases, there was a span of 12 bases. From germline, CDR1 is LNHDA and CDR2 SQIVND (reference sequence). DNA for the CDR3: TGTGCCAGTAGTATTTGGCGGGATCTCAATCAGCCCCAGCATTTT. It is translated as CASSIWRDLNQPQHF.

This clone was recorded only once. The V and J genes are TRBV30 and TRBJ2-1, with 13 bases identical to TRBD2. The trim removed 0 bases at V and 7 bases at J, leaving 3 bases unmatched. Germline V gene data show CDR1 as GTSNPN and CDR2 as SVGIG (reference sequence). CDR3 size: 15 residues. CDR3: CAWSVLAGGPNEQFF. The CDR3 nucleotides read TGTGCCTGGAGTGTACTAGCGGGGGGGCCAAATGAGCAGTTCTTC.

V is TRBV6-1 and J is TRBJ2-7; possible D gene TRBD1, 6 bases. V was shortened by 4 bases and J by 3 bases, with 16 bases between the two germline ends. The CDR3 contains 15 residues. The germline CDR1 and CDR2 sequences are MNHNS and SASEGT. The CDR3, as DNA: TGTGCCAGCAGTGTGAATTGGAAGGGGGACTACGAGCAGTACTTC. Translated: CASSVNWKGDYEQYF.

The rearrangement uses TRBV5-1 and TRBJ2-1; unclear D gene. V was shortened by 3 bases and J by 6 bases, with 10 bases between the two germline ends. This CDR3 has 13 amino acids. Looked up from germline, CDR1 is SGHRS and CDR2 is YFSETQ. In DNA, the CDR3 is TGCGCCAGCAGCTGGGCGTCGGGCAATGAGCAGTTCTTC. Amino acid sequence: CASSWASGNEQFF.

V gene TRBV21-1 combines with J gene TRBJ2-2; no check of the table's D call, TRBD2, against the DNA was made. TRBV21-1 is a documented pseudogene. There are 17 residues in the CDR3. The CDR3 here is CASTEMGTGERPGELFF. The CDR3 region has the DNA TGTGCCAGCACTGAAATGGGAACGGGAGAACGCCCCGGGGAGCTGTTTTTT.

The chain carries TRBV13 and TRBJ2-7; D call uncertain. The germline V and J ends were trimmed by 5 bases and 6 bases, with 14 bases remaining between them. Germline V CDR1 and CDR2: PRHDT, FYEKMQ (reference sequence). The CDR3 loop spans 13 amino acids. Written as DNA, the CDR3 is TGTGCCAGCAGCCCCCGAGGTATTGGCGAGCAGTACTTC. This sequence encodes CASSPRGIGEQYF. The variable domain in full, completed from reference TRBV13 and TRBJ2-7, reads AAGVIQSPRHLIKEKRETATLKCYPIPRHDTVYWYQQGPGQDPQFLISFYEKMQSDKGSIPDRFSAQQFSDYHSELNMSSLELGDSALYFCASSPRGIGEQYFGPGTRLTVT.

The chain uses TRBV5-1 and TRBJ2-5, with 7 nucleotides matching TRBD1. V trimming: 6 bases; J trimming: 0 bases; junction bases outside the gene matches: 8. This CDR3 is built from 15 residues. In germline, CDR1 is SGHRS, CDR2 YFSETQ. The CDR3 region is CASTIDRVYQETQYF. The CDR3 nucleotides read TGCGCCAGCACCATAGACAGGGTGTACCAAGAGACCCAGTACTTC.

The chain has TRBV27 and TRBJ1-3; no definite D call. The V end was cut by 0 bases, the J end by 4 bases, with 10 bases between. The CDR3 is 15 amino acids. The V gene's germline CDR1 is MNHEY and CDR2 SMNVEV (reference sequence). The DNA of the CDR3 is TGTGCCAGCAGTTTATCAAGCAGACCCGGAAACACCATATATTTT. Translated: CASSLSSRPGNTIYF.

The chain carries TRBV5-4 and TRBJ1-1, with 7 bases fitting TRBD1. After removal of 7 bases from V and 1 base from J, the junction contained 7 bases not matched to a gene. The CDR3 is 14 residues long. Germline V lookup: CDR1 SGHNT, CDR2 YYREEE (reference sequence). DNA for the CDR3: TGTGCCAGCGCAACAGGGGACCCGAACACTGAAGCTTTCTTT. This gives the protein CASATGDPNTEAFF.

This clone was seen once. The rearrangement joins TRBV27 to TRBJ2-3; 8 bases fit TRBD2. Germline lookup yields CDR1 MNHEY and CDR2 SMNVEV (reference sequence). The CDR3 is 15 residues long. V was pared by 1 base and J by 7 bases, with 7 bases of the junction left unmatched. CDR3 loop: CASSLLPGGPNTQYF. CDR3 bases: TGTGCCAGCAGTTTATTACCGGGAGGGCCAAATACGCAGTATTTT.

V gene TRBV4-1 combines with J gene TRBJ1-3, with unresolved D. Trimming pared 0 bases from V and 5 bases from J, leaving 8 bases between. This CDR3 is 14 amino acids long. Per germline, CDR1 MGHRA and CDR2 YSYEKL. The CDR3 DNA reads as TGCGCCAGCAGCCAAGATCGGCAGCGAAACACCATATATTTT. This translates into CASSQDRQRNTIYF.

V and J are TRBV4-1 and TRBJ2-2; D possibly corresponds to TRBD2 (5 bases). The V gene lost 2 bases and the J gene lost 6 bases, with 10 bases spanning the gap. CDR1 and CDR2 from the germline V gene are MGHRA and YSYEKL. The CDR3 covers 14 residues. CDR3 sequence: CASSQSARAGELFF. The CDR3 bases are TGCGCCAGCAGCCAATCTGCGAGGGCCGGGGAGCTGTTTTTT.